A selection of T cell receptor beta chains follows, all from one sample in a study of radiotherapy plus CTLA-4 blockade in lung cancer. Data came from immunoSEQ multiplex PCR; TCRdb stores just in-frame clones and leaves some out. The sample contains about 80,000 clones, roughly 80% of which appear only once. The specimen was peripheral blood, collected from a patient treated with radiotherapy plus ipilimumab. Receptor source: a human donor with non-small cell lung cancer who had stable disease on radiotherapy plus ipilimumab. CDR3s leave out the opening cysteine and the closing phenylalanine or tryptophan.

CDR3 length: 17
V gene: TRBV15
J gene: TRBJ2-7
CDR3 protein: ATSRDTRRTSGSIYEQY

CDR3 length: 12
V gene: TRBV5-1
J gene: TRBJ2-2
CDR3 protein: ASLEGGGTGELF

CDR3 length: 13
V gene: TRBV6-5
J gene: TRBJ1-1
CDR3 protein: ASSYSGGSDTEAF

CDR3 length: 13
V gene: TRBV28
J gene: .
CDR3 protein: ASRLQGQGAYEQY

CDR3 length: 12
V gene: TRBV7-9
J gene: TRBJ2-1
CDR3 protein: ASSPSGGYNEQF

CDR3 length: 14
V gene: TRBV11-2
J gene: TRBJ1-6
CDR3 protein: ASSSRQGLVHSPLH

CDR3 length: 12
V gene: TRBV19
J gene: TRBJ2-3
CDR3 protein: ASNSGGFTDTQY

CDR3 length: 10
V gene: TRBV5-1
J gene: TRBJ2-1
CDR3 protein: ASMGNGDEQF

CDR3 length: 13
V gene: TRBV19
J gene: TRBJ1-5
CDR3 protein: ASSILGMSNQPQH

CDR3 length: 14
V gene: TRBV11-3
J gene: TRBJ2-7
CDR3 protein: ASSPLGGGHYYEQY

CDR3 length: 14
V gene: TRBV5-6
J gene: TRBJ1-3
CDR3 protein: ASSLNLGRSGNTIY

CDR3 length: 10
V gene: TRBV5-1
J gene: TRBJ2-7
CDR3 protein: ASNGDFYEQY

CDR3 length: 11
V gene: TRBV5-1
J gene: TRBJ1-1
CDR3 protein: ASSLPGNTEAF

CDR3 length: 11
V gene: TRBV11-3
J gene: TRBJ2-7
CDR3 protein: ASSSGQGYEQY

CDR3 length: 12
V gene: TRBV19
J gene: TRBJ2-3
CDR3 protein: ASKGPAVPDTQY

CDR3 length: 13
V gene: TRBV30
J gene: TRBJ1-3
CDR3 protein: AWSVTQGYGNTIY

CDR3 length: 14
V gene: TRBV6-5
J gene: TRBJ2-6
CDR3 protein: ASSYSRLHGANVLT

CDR3 length: 14
V gene: TRBV30
J gene: TRBJ2-1
CDR3 protein: AWSFQTSGGRDEQF

CDR3 length: 12
V gene: TRBV7-8
J gene: TRBJ2-7
CDR3 protein: ASSRGTGSYEQY

CDR3 length: 10
V gene: TRBV7-9
J gene: TRBJ1-1
CDR3 protein: ASSLERGEAF

CDR3 length: 14
V gene: TRBV27
J gene: TRBJ2-5
CDR3 protein: ASSLSLGLAEETQY

CDR3 length: 11
V gene: TRBV15
J gene: TRBJ2-1
CDR3 protein: ATSRTPIDEQF

CDR3 length: 10
V gene: TRBV19
J gene: TRBJ2-5
CDR3 protein: ASRLAGETQY

CDR3 length: 12
V gene: TRBV5-4
J gene: TRBJ2-5
CDR3 protein: ASSSERAQETQY

CDR3 length: 13
V gene: TRBV4-2
J gene: TRBJ1-3
CDR3 protein: ASSQVTGAGNTIY

CDR3 length: 16
V gene: TRBV19
J gene: TRBJ2-1
CDR3 protein: ASSTRSSVPGISHEQF

CDR3 length: 14
V gene: TRBV27
J gene: TRBJ1-6
CDR3 protein: ASSLGGREYNSPLH

CDR3 length: 15
V gene: TRBV28
J gene: TRBJ2-2
CDR3 protein: ASSGGLAGGGRGELF

CDR3 length: 11
V gene: TRBV30
J gene: TRBJ1-4
CDR3 protein: AWSAGWSEKLF

CDR3 length: 10
V gene: TRBV30
J gene: TRBJ2-3
CDR3 protein: ASSRGADTQY

CDR3 length: 13
V gene: TRBV14
J gene: TRBJ2-2
CDR3 protein: ASSQYGGTTGELF

CDR3 length: 12
V gene: TRBV7-2
J gene: TRBJ1-5
CDR3 protein: ASSSRQAGQPQH

CDR3 length: 15
V gene: TRBV5-1
J gene: TRBJ1-3
CDR3 protein: ASSLGKGIFSGNTIY

CDR3 length: 11
V gene: TRBV10-1
J gene: TRBJ2-5
CDR3 protein: ATGVAGADEQY

CDR3 length: 11
V gene: TRBV27
J gene: TRBJ2-1
CDR3 protein: ASSSKPGNEQF

CDR3 length: 10
V gene: TRBV5-1
J gene: TRBJ2-7
CDR3 protein: ASALRDAEQY

CDR3 length: 14
V gene: TRBV18
J gene: TRBJ1-3
CDR3 protein: ASSPYTPFSGNTIY

CDR3 length: 15
V gene: TRBV9
J gene: TRBJ1-6
CDR3 protein: ASSVEGTGVGNSPLH

CDR3 length: 16
V gene: TRBV14
J gene: TRBJ2-5
CDR3 protein: ASSQLRPLGWTQETQY

CDR3 length: 9
V gene: TRBV1
J gene: TRBJ1-4
CDR3 protein: TRDHNEKLF

CDR3 length: 11
V gene: TRBV5-4
J gene: TRBJ2-1
CDR3 protein: ASSWTSYNEQF

CDR3 length: 11
V gene: TRBV14
J gene: TRBJ1-1
CDR3 protein: ASSLYQNTEAF

CDR3 length: 12
V gene: TRBV25-1
J gene: TRBJ1-2
CDR3 protein: ASSGKGTGSGYT

CDR3 length: 14
V gene: TRBV7-9
J gene: TRBJ2-3
CDR3 protein: ASSPGTGLATDTQY

CDR3 length: 10
V gene: TRBV7-9
J gene: TRBJ2-5
CDR3 protein: ASSPPERTQY

CDR3 length: 9
V gene: TRBV2
J gene: TRBJ2-1
CDR3 protein: ASSEGTVRF

CDR3 length: 12
V gene: TRBV27
J gene: TRBJ2-7
CDR3 protein: ASSRQELSYEQY

CDR3 length: 13
V gene: TRBV4-1
J gene: TRBJ1-6
CDR3 protein: ASSQGIGGPSPLH

CDR3 length: 14
V gene: TRBV5-6
J gene: TRBJ1-6
CDR3 protein: ASSSTGSGAGSPLH

CDR3 length: 12
V gene: TRBV30
J gene: TRBJ1-2
CDR3 protein: AWSVPQVSYGYT